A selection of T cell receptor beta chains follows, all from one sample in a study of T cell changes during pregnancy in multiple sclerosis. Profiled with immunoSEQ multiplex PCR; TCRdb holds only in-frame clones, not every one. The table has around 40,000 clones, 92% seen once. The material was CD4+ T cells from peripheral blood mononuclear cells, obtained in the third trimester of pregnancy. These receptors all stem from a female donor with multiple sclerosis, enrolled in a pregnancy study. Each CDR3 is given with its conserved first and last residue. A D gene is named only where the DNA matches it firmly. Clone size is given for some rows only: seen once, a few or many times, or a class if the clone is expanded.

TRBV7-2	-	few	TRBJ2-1	CASSPRNQGLNLIKQFF	TGTGCCAGCAGCCCCCGAAATCAGGGACTTAACCTAATAAAGCAGTTCTTC
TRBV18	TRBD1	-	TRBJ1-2	CASSTGQGLNTF	TGTGCCAGCTCAACGGGACAGGGGTTAAACACCTTC
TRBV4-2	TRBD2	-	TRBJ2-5	CASSQVGASGATGETQYF	TGTGCCAGCAGCCAAGTTGGGGCTAGCGGAGCCACCGGGGAGACCCAGTACTTC
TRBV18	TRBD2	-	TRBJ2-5	CASSPKVSGRGRETQYF	TGTGCCAGCTCACCGAAGGTTAGCGGGAGAGGCAGGGAGACCCAGTACTTC
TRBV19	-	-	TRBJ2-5	CASSVTTVGETQYF	TGTGCCAGTAGTGTCACGACAGTGGGAGAGACCCAGTACTTC
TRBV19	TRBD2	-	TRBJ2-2	CASSLPGLAGGLTGELFF	TGTGCCAGTAGCCTCCCTGGACTAGCGGGAGGCCTCACCGGGGAGCTGTTTTTT
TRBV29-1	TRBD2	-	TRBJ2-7	CSVGGSGRAYEQYF	TGCAGCGTTGGGGGTAGCGGGAGGGCCTACGAGCAGTACTTC
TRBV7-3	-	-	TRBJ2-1	CASSLSGKSYNEQFF	TGTGCCAGCAGCTTAAGCGGGAAATCCTACAATGAGCAGTTCTTC
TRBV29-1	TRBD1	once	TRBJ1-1	CSAGGGQANTEAFF	TGCAGCGCTGGGGGAGGACAGGCGAACACTGAAGCTTTCTTT
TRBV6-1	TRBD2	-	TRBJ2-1	CASSGLAGYNEQFF	TGTGCCAGCAGCGGACTAGCGGGTTACAATGAGCAGTTCTTC
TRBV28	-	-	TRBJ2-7	CASSSPQTGYEQYF	TGTGCCAGCAGTTCCCCTCAGACAGGTTACGAGCAGTACTTC
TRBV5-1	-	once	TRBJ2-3	CASSFGFFRDTQYF	TGCGCCAGCAGCTTCGGGTTTTTTCGGGATACGCAGTATTTT
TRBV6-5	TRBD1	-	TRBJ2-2	CASSYWWTGNTGELFF	TGTGCCAGCAGTTACTGGTGGACAGGCAACACCGGGGAGCTGTTTTTT
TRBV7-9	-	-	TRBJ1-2	CASTSSDYGYTF	TGTGCCAGCACCTCAAGCGACTATGGCTACACCTTC
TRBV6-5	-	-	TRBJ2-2	CASSLNSAVTGELFF	TGTGCCAGCAGTCTGAATAGCGCGGTCACCGGGGAGCTGTTTTTT
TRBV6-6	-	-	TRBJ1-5	CASSSKGQGGGQPQHF	TGTGCCAGCAGTTCCAAGGGTCAGGGCGGCGGACAGCCCCAGCATTTT